The rows below give T cell receptor beta chains drawn from one sample of a study of blood T cells in healthy people across ages. One entry per CDR3 protein, called by TCRdb with MiXCR from the 5' RACE reads. The sample lists some 670,000 distinct CDR3 sequences; approximately 52% were seen once. The sequenced material came from blood. The receptors derive from an elderly woman in good health. Each CDR3 is given with its conserved first and last residue. The D gene is left open where the match is weak. A clone size is listed for some rows: how often the clone was seen (once, few, many), or a class if it is expanded.

v_call	d_call	clone_size	j_call	cdr3_length	cdr3_nt	cdr3_aa
TRBV7-9	TRBD2	many	TRBJ2-3	16	TGTGCCAGCAGCCCGATTAGCGGGAGGAGAGGAGATACGCAGTATTTT	CASSPISGRRGDTQYF
TRBV27	NA	few	TRBJ2-2	15	TGTGCCAGCAGTTATGTCAGGACCAACACCGGGGAGCTGTTTTTT	CASSYVRTNTGELFF
TRBV7-9	TRBD1	NA	TRBJ2-2	17	TGTGCCAGCAGCTTGCAAAGGACAGGGAGTTTTTCCGGGGAGCTGTTTTTT	CASSLQRTGSFSGELFF
TRBV11-2	TRBD2	NA	TRBJ2-1	16	TGTGCCAGCAGCATACCGGGACTAGCGGGAATCAATGAGCAGTTCTTC	CASSIPGLAGINEQFF
TRBV4-1	NA	many	TRBJ1-2	14	TGCGCCAGCAGCCTCACGGGGGGCGGCTATGGCTACACCTTC	CASSLTGGGYGYTF
TRBV3-1	NA	NA	TRBJ2-5	12	TGTGCCAGCAGCCAAGAGTCTTCTGAGCAGTACTTC	CASSQESSEQYF
TRBV5-1	NA	NA	TRBJ2-2	14	TGCGCCAGCAGCCCATCAGGGAGCACCGGGGAGCTGTTTTTT	CASSPSGSTGELFF
TRBV6-1	TRBD1	NA	TRBJ1-2	14	TGTGCCAGCAGTACAGGGGGCGCCAGCTATGGCTACACCTTC	CASSTGGASYGYTF
TRBV6-4	NA	NA	TRBJ1-2	14	TGTGCCAGCAGTGAATCGGGCAGGGACTATGGCTACACCTTC	CASSESGRDYGYTF
TRBV12-3/TRBV12-4	NA	NA	TRBJ2-6	15	TGTGCCAGCAGTAACAGGGCTAAAGGGGCCAACGTCCTGACTTTC	CASSNRAKGANVLTF
TRBV5-1	TRBD1	NA	TRBJ2-3	14	TGCGCCAGCAGCACGGGACAGCTAGAAGATACGCAGTATTTT	CASSTGQLEDTQYF
TRBV24-1	NA	many	TRBJ2-3	16	TGTGCCACCAGTGATCTTCTGAGCAACGATGCAGATACGCAGTATTTT	CATSDLLSNDADTQYF
TRBV4-1	NA	few	TRBJ2-2	14	TGCGCCAGCAGCTCTCGAGTGGGGGCCGGGGAGCTGTTTTTT	CASSSRVGAGELFF